This T cell receptor (beta chain) was captured by sequencing in a study of blood T cell repertoires in COVID-19. Overall study context: Italy, Spain and the United States were the sources of the convalescent and acute COVID-19 samples. In each case, the material was cDNA or gDNA derived from T cells, B-cell-depleted T cells, or PBMCs.

Cohorts were determined from participant-reported clinical history. Germline V gives CDR1 LGHNA, CDR2 YNFKEQ. The CDR3 spans 15 residues. V lost 1 base to trimming and J lost 6 bases, with 15 bases between them. Source study methods: Amplified reference gene primers provided the basis for estimating nucleated cell counts. Data came from immunoSEQ multiplex PCR; TCRdb stores just in-frame clones and leaves some out. Clone size and the V and J calls come from that table; the DNA yielded D and trimming. The sample holds roughly 290,000 clones, nearly 90% seen once. This TCR was recovered from a woman under 30 with acute COVID-19. The material sequenced was PBMCs or T cells enriched from blood (not recorded which). This rearrangement joins TRBV4-2 to TRBJ1-2; possible D gene TRBD1, 6 bases. CDR3 amino acids: CASSQAGAGENGYTF. In DNA form, the CDR3 reads TGTGCCAGCAGCCAAGCAGGAGCAGGGGAGAATGGCTACACCTTC.